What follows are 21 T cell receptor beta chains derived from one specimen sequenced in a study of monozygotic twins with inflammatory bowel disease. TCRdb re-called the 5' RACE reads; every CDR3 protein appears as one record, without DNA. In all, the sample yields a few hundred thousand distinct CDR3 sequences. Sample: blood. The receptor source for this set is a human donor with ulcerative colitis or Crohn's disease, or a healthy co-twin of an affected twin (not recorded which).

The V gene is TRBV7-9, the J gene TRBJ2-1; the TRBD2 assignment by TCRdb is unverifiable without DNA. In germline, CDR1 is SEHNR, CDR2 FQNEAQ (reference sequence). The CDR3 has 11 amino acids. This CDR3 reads CASEGPSEQFF.

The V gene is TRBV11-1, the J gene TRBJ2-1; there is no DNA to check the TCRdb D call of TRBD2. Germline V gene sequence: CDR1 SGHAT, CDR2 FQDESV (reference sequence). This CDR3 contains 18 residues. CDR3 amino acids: CASSSPAGLPRVRNEQFF.

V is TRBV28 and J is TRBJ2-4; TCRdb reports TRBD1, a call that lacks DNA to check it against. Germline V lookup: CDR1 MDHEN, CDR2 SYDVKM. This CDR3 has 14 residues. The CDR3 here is CASRSPGQKNIQYF.

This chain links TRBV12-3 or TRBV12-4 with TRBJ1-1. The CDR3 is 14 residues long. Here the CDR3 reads CASSLSEVFTEAFF.

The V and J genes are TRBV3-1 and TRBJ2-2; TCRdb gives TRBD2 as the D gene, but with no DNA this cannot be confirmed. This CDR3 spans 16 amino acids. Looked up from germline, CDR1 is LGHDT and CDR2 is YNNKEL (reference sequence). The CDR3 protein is CASSQAAGLAGGELFF.

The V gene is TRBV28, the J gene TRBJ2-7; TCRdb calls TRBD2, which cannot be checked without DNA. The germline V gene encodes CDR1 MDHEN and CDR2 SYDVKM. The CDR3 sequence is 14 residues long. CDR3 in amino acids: CASSSAGFTYEQYF.

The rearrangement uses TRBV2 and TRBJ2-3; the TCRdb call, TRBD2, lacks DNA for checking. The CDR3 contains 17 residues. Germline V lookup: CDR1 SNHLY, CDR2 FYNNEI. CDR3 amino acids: CASSERALRPRADTQYF.

The CDR3 loop is CASSNSQSREQYF. The chain has TRBV5-1 and TRBJ2-7. CDR1 SGHRS and CDR2 YFSETQ come from the germline V gene. The CDR3 length is 13 residues.

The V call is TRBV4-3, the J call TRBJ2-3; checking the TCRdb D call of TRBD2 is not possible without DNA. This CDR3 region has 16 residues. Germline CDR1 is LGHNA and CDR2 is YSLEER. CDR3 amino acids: CAAESRDYPATDTQYF.

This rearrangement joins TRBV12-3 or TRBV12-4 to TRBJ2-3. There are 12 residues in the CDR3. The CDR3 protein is CASKESTDTQYF.

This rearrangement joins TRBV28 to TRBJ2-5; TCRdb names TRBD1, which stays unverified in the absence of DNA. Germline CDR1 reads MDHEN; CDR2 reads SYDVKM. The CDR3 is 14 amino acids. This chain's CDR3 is CASSFPGGSKTQYF.

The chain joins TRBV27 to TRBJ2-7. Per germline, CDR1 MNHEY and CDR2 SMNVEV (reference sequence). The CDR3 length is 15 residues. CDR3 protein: CASRRLGGTSYEQYF.

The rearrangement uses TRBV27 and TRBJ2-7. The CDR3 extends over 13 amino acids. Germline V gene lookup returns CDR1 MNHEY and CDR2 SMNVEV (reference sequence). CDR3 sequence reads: CASSFRTAYEQYF.

The CDR3 spells CASSFWQNTEAFF. The V gene is TRBV27, the J gene TRBJ1-1. This CDR3 spans 13 amino acids. Looked up from germline, CDR1 is MNHEY and CDR2 is SMNVEV (reference sequence).

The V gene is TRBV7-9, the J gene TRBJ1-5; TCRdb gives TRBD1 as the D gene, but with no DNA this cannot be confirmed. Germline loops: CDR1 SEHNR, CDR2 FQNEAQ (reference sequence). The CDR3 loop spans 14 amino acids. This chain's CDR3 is CASSLAPGNQPQHF.

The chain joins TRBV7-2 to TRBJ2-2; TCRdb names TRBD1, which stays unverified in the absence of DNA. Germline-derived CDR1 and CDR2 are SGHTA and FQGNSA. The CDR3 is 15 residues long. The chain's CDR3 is CASSPRQGGTGELFF. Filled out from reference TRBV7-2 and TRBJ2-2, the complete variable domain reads GAGVSQSPSNKVTEKGKDVELRCDPISGHTALYWYRQSLGQGLEFLIYFQGNSAPDKSGLPSDRFSAERTGGSVSTLTIQRTQQEDSAVYLCASSPRQGGTGELFFGEGSRLTVL.

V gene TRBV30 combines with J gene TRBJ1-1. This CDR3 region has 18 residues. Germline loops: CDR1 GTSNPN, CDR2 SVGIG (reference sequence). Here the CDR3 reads CAWSVRWGPTTMNTEAFF.

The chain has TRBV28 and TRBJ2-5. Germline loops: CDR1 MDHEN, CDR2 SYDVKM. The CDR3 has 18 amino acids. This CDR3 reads CASSFVFSRRLPQETQYF. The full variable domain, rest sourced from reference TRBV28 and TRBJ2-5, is DVKVTQSSRYLVKRTGEKVFLECVQDMDHENMFWYRQDPGLGLRLIYFSYDVKMKEKGDIPEGYSVSREKKERFSLILESASTNQTSMYLCASSFVFSRRLPQETQYFGPGTRLLVL.

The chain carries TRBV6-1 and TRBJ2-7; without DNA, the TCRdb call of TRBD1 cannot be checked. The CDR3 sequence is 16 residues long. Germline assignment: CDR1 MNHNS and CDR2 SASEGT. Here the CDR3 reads CASSPSPQTGRYEQYF.

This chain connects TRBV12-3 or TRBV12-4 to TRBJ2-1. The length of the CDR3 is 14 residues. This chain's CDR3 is CASSFASRSDEQFF.

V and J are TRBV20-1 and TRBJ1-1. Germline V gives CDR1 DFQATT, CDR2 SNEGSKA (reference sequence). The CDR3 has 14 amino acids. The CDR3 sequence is CSALLTPMNTEAFF.